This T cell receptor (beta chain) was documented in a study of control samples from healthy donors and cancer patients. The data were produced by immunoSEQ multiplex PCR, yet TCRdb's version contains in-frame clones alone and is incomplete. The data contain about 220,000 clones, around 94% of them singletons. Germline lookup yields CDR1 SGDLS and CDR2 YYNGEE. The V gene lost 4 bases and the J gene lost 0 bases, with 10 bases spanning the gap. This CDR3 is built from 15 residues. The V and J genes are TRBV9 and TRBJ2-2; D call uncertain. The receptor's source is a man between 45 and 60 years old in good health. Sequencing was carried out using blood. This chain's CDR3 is CASSLDAANTGELFF. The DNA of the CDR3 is TGTGCCAGCAGCTTGGACGCTGCGAACACCGGGGAGCTGTTTTTT.